This entry lists 25 T cell receptor beta chains sequenced from one sample in a study of blood T cell repertoires in COVID-19 (dated by TCRdb to about 2020). To prepare the library, the immunoSEQ multiplex PCR assay was applied. The source is immuneACCESS, and TCRdb retained only in-frame sequences with V and J called. Part of the clones is not carried over; for the studies checked, unresolved V genes explain less than half of this, and the remainder is unexplained. The sample yields 200,000 to 300,000 clones; approximately 80% were counted once. In total, the top ten clones hold approximately 6.3% of the sample. Source material: peripheral blood. These receptors were collected from an older woman with active or convalescent COVID-19.

The rearrangement joins TRBV5-5 to TRBJ1-2; no reliable D call. CDR3 length: 14 amino acids. Germline V gives CDR1 SGHKS, CDR2 YYEKEE (reference sequence). V was trimmed by 0 bases and J by 6 bases, leaving 12 bases between them. The CDR3 DNA reads as TGTGCCAGCAGCTTGGTTCCGCCTTCGGATGGCTACACCTTC. Its protein product is CASSLVPPSDGYTF.

The chain joins TRBV5-1 to TRBJ2-7; maybe TRBD1 (7 bases). Germline V CDR1 and CDR2: SGHRS, YFSETQ. Deletions cut 4 bases from V and 9 bases from J, with 35 bases between. The CDR3 loop spans 19 amino acids. The CDR3 coding sequence is TGCGCCAGCAGCCGCACCTCGACAGGGACTCAAACCCAAAGGTGGGTGCAGTACTTC. Protein: CASSRTSTGTQTQRWVQYF.

The gene calls are TRBV3-1 (or the pseudogene TRBV3-2) and TRBJ2-2, with a weak D call TRBD2 (6 bases). In germline, CDR1 is LGHDT, CDR2 YNNKEL (reference sequence). V was trimmed by 0 bases and J by 3 bases, leaving 11 bases between them. This CDR3 has 16 amino acids. Here the CDR3 reads CASSQEASVDTGELFF. Here the CDR3 DNA reads TGTGCCAGCAGCCAAGAGGCTAGCGTTGACACCGGGGAGCTGTTTTTT.

This clone occurred a few times. The J gene is TRBJ2-5, the V gene TRBV18; TRBD1 matches at 9 bases. Trimming cost V 3 bases and J 7 bases; bases outside gene matches: 9. The CDR3 length is 15 residues. Germline V CDR1 and CDR2: KGHSH, LQKENI. The CDR3 region has the DNA TGTGCCAGCTCACCGTCGACAGGGGGTAGGGGGACCCAGTACTTC. Translating it yields CASSPSTGGRGTQYF.

The genes are TRBV29-1 and TRBJ2-5; D remains unclear. Trimming cost V 1 base and J 5 bases, with 14 bases left between them. Germline lookup yields CDR1 SQVTM and CDR2 ANQGSEA. CDR3 length: 14 amino acids. DNA for the CDR3: TGCAGCGTTGAAGTTCATGGGCCCCGGGAGACCCAGTACTTC. Amino acid sequence: CSVEVHGPRETQYF.

Only one count was recorded for this clone. The rearrangement links TRBV2 to TRBJ2-3; tentatively, D is TRBD2 (5 bases). This CDR3 is built from 17 residues. Trimming stripped 5 bases from V and 1 base from J, with 19 bases between. Germline V gene lookup returns CDR1 SNHLY and CDR2 FYNNEI. In nucleotides, the CDR3 is TGTGCCAGCAGTCTTTGGGTCGGGATAGTTGGCACAGATACGCAGTATTTT. It is translated as CASSLWVGIVGTDTQYF.

The rearrangement joins TRBV4-1 to TRBJ2-7, with TRBD1 matching 9 bases. The CDR3 covers 15 residues. The germline V gene has CDR1 MGHRA and CDR2 YSYEKL. Trimming at V came to 5 bases and at J to 7 bases, leaving 12 bases not matched to a gene. CDR3 region: CASSSPGQGVWEQYF. The DNA of the CDR3 is TGCGCCAGCAGCTCACCGGGACAGGGCGTTTGGGAGCAGTACTTC.

V gene TRBV5-1 combines with J gene TRBJ1-6; 7 positions agree with TRBD1. Trimming took 3 bases from V and 8 from J; bases not matched to a gene: 5. This CDR3 region has 14 residues. Germline V gives CDR1 SGHRS, CDR2 YFSETQ. For the CDR3, the DNA is TGCGCCAGCAGCTCCCGGGACAGAGATTCACCCCTCCACTTT. The encoded protein is CASSSRDRDSPLHF.

This chain joins TRBV18 and TRBJ1-1, with TRBD1 matching over 7 bases. Germline V gives CDR1 KGHSH, CDR2 LQKENI. Trimming cost V 8 bases and J 8 bases; bases outside gene matches: 5. The CDR3 is 11 amino acids. The CDR3 nucleotides are TGTGCCAGCAGCACGGACAGGGAAGCTTTCTTT. Translation gives CASSTDREAFF. The whole variable domain, filled in from reference TRBV18 and TRBJ1-1, reads NAGVMQNPRHLVRRRGQEARLRCSPMKGHSHVYWYRQLPEEGLKFMVYLQKENIIDESGMPKERFSAEFPKEGPSILRIQQVVRGDSAAYFCASSTDREAFFGQGTRLTVV.

In its sample, this clone was seen a few times. The J gene is TRBJ1-6, the V gene TRBV6-5, with D tentatively TRBD1 (6 bases). This CDR3 has 15 residues. Germline assignment: CDR1 MNHEY and CDR2 SVGAGI. The V gene lost 2 bases and the J gene lost 5 bases, with 10 bases spanning the gap. Written as DNA, the CDR3 is TGTGCCAGCAGTTACGCTCCAGGGGATAATTCACCCCTCCACTTT. Its translation: CASSYAPGDNSPLHF.

The sample holds one count of this clone. The J gene is TRBJ1-2, the V gene TRBV7-9; D not resolved. V gave up 1 base and J gave up 0 bases, with 9 bases separating them. Germline lookup yields CDR1 SEHNR and CDR2 FQNEAQ (reference sequence). The CDR3 extends over 15 amino acids. CDR3 region: CASSLGSEANYGYTF. The CDR3 nucleotides read TGTGCCAGCAGCTTAGGGTCCGAGGCTAACTATGGCTACACCTTC.

This clone was seen a single time. The rearrangement joins TRBV3-1 (or the pseudogene TRBV3-2) to TRBJ1-6; D remains unclear. The germline gives CDR1 LGHDT, CDR2 YNNKEL (reference sequence). The CDR3 spans 12 residues. Trimming stripped 4 bases from V and 11 bases from J, with 9 bases between. The CDR3 sequence: CASSRQVAPLHF. In DNA, the CDR3 is TGTGCCAGCAGCCGCCAGGTGGCACCCCTCCACTTT.

This CDR3 reads CASSLRGMNTEAFF. CDR3 DNA: TGTGCCAGCAGCTTGCGGGGTATGAACACTGAAGCTTTCTTT. J is TRBJ1-1 and V is TRBV5-4, with D unresolved. Germline values: CDR1 SGHNT, CDR2 YYREEE (reference sequence). The CDR3 runs 14 residues. The V and J ends lost 1 base and 0 bases respectively, with 7 bases between them.

V and J are TRBV28 and TRBJ2-7; D possibly corresponds to TRBD1 (5 bases). The ends were cut back, 6 bases at V and 0 bases at J, with 21 bases in the middle. Germline CDR1 reads MDHEN; CDR2 reads SYDVKM. There are 17 residues in the CDR3. The CDR3 bases are TGTGCCAGCAGCGCCGCTCCTGCAGGGCCCTTCTCCTACGAGCAGTACGTC. It yields the protein CASSAAPAGPFSYEQYV.

The CDR3 protein is CAWSVRGGMGYTF. CDR3 DNA: TGTGCCTGGAGTGTACGGGGAGGTATGGGCTACACCTTC. V usage is TRBV30 and J usage is TRBJ1-2; D uncertain. The CDR3 spans 13 residues. V dropped 0 bases and J dropped 8 bases, with 13 bases sitting between them. Germline V CDR1 and CDR2: GTSNPN, SVGIG (reference sequence).

V usage is TRBV11-3 and J usage is TRBJ1-1; D ambiguous. The germline V gene encodes CDR1 SGHNT and CDR2 YENEEA. V dropped 1 base and J dropped 7 bases, with 4 bases sitting between them. The CDR3 sequence is 11 residues long. CDR3 DNA sequence: TGTGCCAGCAGCTTAGCCTATGAAGCTTTCTTT. Protein sequence: CASSLAYEAFF.

This clone showed up just a few times. The rearrangement joins TRBV7-9 to TRBJ1-1, with TRBD1 matching 7 bases. The CDR3 has 15 amino acids. CDR1 SEHNR and CDR2 FQNEAQ come from the germline V gene (reference sequence). Trimming removed 5 bases from V and 6 bases from J; junction bases left unmatched: 12. This chain's CDR3 is CASSPPTGWGPEAFF. In DNA, the CDR3 is TGTGCCAGCAGCCCCCCGACAGGGTGGGGCCCTGAAGCTTTCTTT. Complete variable domain (other parts from reference TRBV7-9 and TRBJ1-1): DTGVSQNPRHKITKRGQNVTFRCDPISEHNRLYWYRQTLGQGPEFLTYFQNEAQLEKSRLLSDRFSAERPKGSFSTLEIQRTEQGDSAMYLCASSPPTGWGPEAFFGQGTRLTVV.

The chain employs TRBV4-2 and TRBJ2-3; 10 nucleotides line up with TRBD2. The CDR3 consists of 19 residues. Germline CDR1 reads LGHNA; CDR2 reads YNFKEQ. With V trimmed by 4 bases and J by 1 base, 14 bases remained unmatched. The CDR3 protein is CASSRLTKRGGPGTDTQYF. CDR3 bases: TGTGCCAGCAGCCGACTCACTAAGCGGGGGGGCCCCGGCACAGATACGCAGTATTTT.

The J gene is TRBJ1-6, the V gene TRBV6-1; possible D gene TRBD1, 6 bases. Germline assignment: CDR1 MNHNS and CDR2 SASEGT. The CDR3 has 17 residues. V lost 2 bases and J 10 bases, leaving 21 bases between the germline ends. The DNA for the CDR3 is TGTGCCAGCAGTGAACGTGCCCAGACAGGCTCCAACTCACCCCTCCACTTT. Translation: CASSERAQTGSNSPLHF.

This chain joins TRBV15 and TRBJ2-3, with TRBD2 matching 8 bases. V was pared by 0 bases and J by 2 bases, with 7 bases of the junction left unmatched. The germline gives CDR1 LNHNV, CDR2 YYDKDF (reference sequence). The CDR3 spans 17 residues. CDR3: CATSREPAGGYTDTQYF. CDR3 DNA sequence: TGTGCCACCAGCAGAGAACCCGCGGGGGGTTACACAGATACGCAGTATTTT.

This chain connects TRBV18 to TRBJ2-3; 7 positions agree with TRBD1. The germline V gene encodes CDR1 KGHSH and CDR2 LQKENI. The CDR3 is made up of 17 amino acids. V lost 0 bases to trimming and J lost 0 bases; unmatched junction nucleotides: 6. The CDR3 DNA reads as TGTGCCAGCTCACCACCAATGGACAGGAGAAGCACAGATACGCAGTATTTT. Translating gives CASSPPMDRRSTDTQYF.

The CDR3 is CASSLGLAGTGELFF. CDR3 bases: TGTGCCAGCAGCTTAGGACTAGCGGGGACCGGGGAGCTGTTTTTT. The J gene is TRBJ2-2, the V gene TRBV7-9; 11 bases line up with TRBD2. CDR3 length equals 15 residues. The V gene end was trimmed by 1 base and the J gene end by 5 bases; junction bases not matched to a gene: 0. Germline V CDR1 and CDR2: SEHNR, FQNEAQ (reference sequence).

V usage is TRBV5-4 and J usage is TRBJ2-4; possibly TRBD1 for D (5 bases). Germline CDR1 SGHNT, CDR2 YYREEE (reference sequence). The length of the CDR3 is 16 residues. V shed 3 bases and J shed 0 bases, with 13 bases lying between them. CDR3 DNA sequence: TGTGCCAGCAGCTCCGCTGGGGCTCTAGCCAAAAACATTCAGTACTTC. It specifies CASSSAGALAKNIQYF.

The genes are TRBV29-1 and TRBJ2-7; 12 positions agree with TRBD1. V lost 6 bases to trimming and J lost 4 bases; unmatched junction nucleotides: 7. The germline CDR1 and CDR2 sequences are SQVTM and ANQGSEA. The CDR3 has 14 amino acids. The DNA for the CDR3 is TGCAGCGTGGCAGGGACAGGGGGCGAATACGAGCAGTACTTC. Protein product: CSVAGTGGEYEQYF.

The chain carries TRBV10-2 and TRBJ2-5, with D perhaps TRBD2 (6 bases). Germline CDR1 WSHSY, CDR2 SAAADI. V was clipped by 3 bases and J by 4 bases, with 9 bases between them. The CDR3 extends over 13 amino acids. CDR3 residues: CASSDPGVETQYF. The CDR3 coding sequence is TGCGCCAGCAGTGACCCGGGGGTAGAGACCCAGTACTTC.